The following is a T cell receptor (beta chain) sequence with its context. Its antigen is undetermined. TCRdb's copy holds only in-frame clones and misses some; the assay was immunoSEQ multiplex PCR. Of about 1 million clones in the sample, 65% to 75% are singletons; the top ten hold approximately 1.5%. These data are taken from a study of shared clonotypes between healthy human individuals. Study results and limitations: Deeper or shallower sequencing was expected to change how clonotypes are shared among donors.

This TCR derives from a man between 18 and 29 years old in good health. Sequencing was performed on memory CD4+ T cells sorted from blood. Subset in this sample: CD45RA-negative fraction.

CDR3 nucleotides: TGTGCCAGCAGCTTAGACGGGAGGGGCGACAATGAGCAGTTCTTC. Amino acid sequence: CASSLDGRGDNEQFF. V usage is TRBV11-2 and J usage is TRBJ2-1, with 8 bases matching TRBD2. V dropped 0 bases and J dropped 5; count of bases not matched to a gene: 3. The V gene's germline CDR1 is SGHAT and CDR2 FQNNGV. CDR3 length: 15 amino acids.